Shown below are 4 T cell receptor beta chains from a single sample sequenced in a study of cytomegalovirus exposure and HLA in healthy donors. The PCR had 60 Vbeta and 13 Jbeta primers. The protocol was immunoSEQ multiplex PCR, while the TCRdb copy is restricted to in-frame clones and leaves out a portion. The table lists 150,000 to 200,000 clones, 75% of them singletons, with 2.5% to 3% in the top ten. The material sequenced was PBMCs. Source of these receptors: a woman aged 45-60 years in good health and CMV-seropositive.

This chain links TRBV5-6 with TRBJ1-2, with a weak D call TRBD1 (5 bases). Trimming took off 4 bases at V and 2 bases at J, with 15 bases between the two ends. CDR1 SGHDT and CDR2 YYEEEE come from the germline V gene. The CDR3 runs to 15 residues. The CDR3 is CASSPEARGNYGYTF. CDR3 DNA: TGTGCCAGCAGCCCAGAGGCCCGGGGGAACTATGGCTACACCTTC. Based on the CDR3 plus reference TRBV5-6 and TRBJ1-2, the full variable domain is DAGVTQSPTHLIKTRGQQVTLRCSPKSGHDTVSWYQQALGQGPQFIFQYYEEEERQRGNFPDRFSGHQFPNYSSELNVNALLLGDSALYLCASSPEARGNYGYTFGSGTRLTVV.

This chain connects TRBV20-1 to TRBJ2-7, with TRBD2 as a possible D gene (5 bases). Germline V gene sequence: CDR1 DFQATT, CDR2 SNEGSKA (reference sequence). The V and J ends lost 6 bases and 6 bases respectively, with 9 bases between them. The CDR3 spans 10 residues. The CDR3 nucleotides are TGCAGTGCCGGGGAAGGCGAGCAGTACTTC. Translation gives CSAGEGEQYF.

This clone was detected once. The genes are TRBV29-1 and TRBJ1-5; the match to TRBD1 covers 8 bases. J gave up 3 bases and V 7 bases, and 14 bases lay outside the gene matches. The germline V gene has CDR1 SQVTM and CDR2 ANQGSEA. CDR3 length: 16 residues. The CDR3: CSASGTGSRANQPQHF. The CDR3 DNA reads TGCAGCGCCAGTGGGACAGGCTCCCGCGCCAATCAGCCCCAGCATTTT.

The chain has TRBV5-6 and TRBJ1-2; the D is unclear. The CDR3 covers 14 residues. The V gene's germline CDR1 is SGHDT and CDR2 YYEEEE. V lost 0 bases and J 2 bases, leaving 8 bases between the germline ends. The CDR3 is CASSLGLQNYGYTF. The CDR3 DNA sequence: TGTGCCAGCAGCTTGGGTCTGCAGAACTATGGCTACACCTTC.